The 25 T cell receptor beta chains listed next were all sequenced from one sample in a study of T cells in Graves' hyperthyroidism and ophthalmopathy. Amplified TCR beta CDR3 regions came from RNA transcripts. A set of HTBI primers served as the primers for a first-round RT-PCR of the TCR CDR3. TCRdb ran MiXCR on the multiplex PCR reads and lists one entry per CDR3 protein. Seen here are about 840,000 distinct CDR3 sequences, around 38% observed once, and the top ten hold around 9.3%. The source material was blood. These receptors were collected from a man younger than 35 with Graves' hyperthyroidism.

Details on this clonotype: A read error may explain this, as a much larger clone is one base away. The genes are TRBV7-9 and TRBJ2-7; no clear D gene. Trimming cost V 2 bases and J 6 bases, with 5 bases left between them. CDR1 and CDR2 (germline): SEHNR, FQNEAQ (reference sequence). The length of the CDR3 is 11 residues. The CDR3: CASSLRTEQYF. CDR3 nucleotide sequence: TGTGCCAGCAGCTTAAGGACCGAGCAGTACTTC.

This clonotype was counted only a few times. The chain couples TRBV20-1 to TRBJ2-6, with a weak D call TRBD2 (6 bases). Germline CDR1 is DFQATT and CDR2 is SNEGSKA (reference sequence). CDR3 length: 16 amino acids. Between the trimmed V and J ends, which lost 0 bases and 2 bases, there was a span of 11 bases. The CDR3 is CSARDLGGTGANVLTF. As DNA, the CDR3 is TGCAGTGCTAGAGATTTGGGCGGGACTGGGGCCAACGTCCTGACTTTC.

The chain links TRBV15 to TRBJ1-5; TRBD1 is a possible D gene (5 bases). V lost 0 bases to trimming and J lost 2 bases, with 14 bases between them. Germline loops: CDR1 LNHNV, CDR2 YYDKDF (reference sequence). The length of the CDR3 is 17 residues. The CDR3 protein is CATSRESGGVGNQPQHF. DNA for the CDR3: TGTGCCACCAGCAGAGAATCCGGAGGGGTCGGCAATCAGCCCCAGCATTTT. Together with reference TRBV15 and TRBJ1-5, the CDR3 gives the full variable domain: DAMVIQNPRYQVTQFGKPVTLSCSQTLNHNVMYWYQQKSSQAPKLLFHYYDKDFNNEADTPDNFQSRRPNTSFCFLDIRSPGLGDTAMYLCATSRESGGVGNQPQHFGDGTRLSIL.

The genes are TRBV9 and TRBJ1-3; D is uncertain. The CDR3 has 16 amino acids. CDR1 SGDLS and CDR2 YYNGEE come from the germline V gene. The V gene lost 4 bases and the J gene lost 2 bases, with 16 bases spanning the gap. CDR3 in amino acids: CASSPIVSSAGNTIYF. DNA for the CDR3: TGTGCCAGCAGCCCCATCGTGTCTTCCGCTGGAAACACCATATATTTT.

This chain joins TRBV7-9 and TRBJ1-3; D unresolved. The germline V gene has CDR1 SEHNR and CDR2 FQNEAQ (reference sequence). V was shortened by 5 bases and J by 2 bases, with 19 bases between the two germline ends. The CDR3 contains 17 residues. This CDR3 reads CASSHRDQRLPGNTIYF. The CDR3 coding sequence is TGTGCCAGCAGCCATCGTGACCAGCGACTCCCTGGAAACACCATATATTTT. The full variable domain, rest sourced from reference TRBV7-9 and TRBJ1-3, is DTGVSQNPRHKITKRGQNVTFRCDPISEHNRLYWYRQTLGQGPEFLTYFQNEAQLEKSRLLSDRFSAERPKGSFSTLEIQRTEQGDSAMYLCASSHRDQRLPGNTIYFGEGSWLTVV.

This clonotype occurred many times. At one boundary the junction diverges from the germline segment, which might be a read error. J is TRBJ2-7 and V is TRBV12-3 or TRBV12-4; D is uncertain. The CDR3 has 13 residues. CDR3: CASSLGVTYEQYF. Here the CDR3 DNA reads TGTGCCAGCAGCTTAGGAGTAACCTACGAGCAGTACTTC.

The chain is built from TRBV28 and TRBJ2-7, with 8 bases matching TRBD2. This CDR3 is built from 14 residues. Germline values: CDR1 MDHEN, CDR2 SYDVKM. V was pared by 9 bases and J by 1 base, with 8 bases of the junction left unmatched. The CDR3 reads CASSIAGPSYEQYF. The CDR3, as DNA: TGTGCCAGTTCCATAGCGGGACCATCCTACGAGCAGTACTTC.

This chain uses TRBV2 with TRBJ1-1, with 9 bases matching TRBD1. CDR1 and CDR2 (germline): SNHLY, FYNNEI. Trimming took 7 bases from V and 3 from J; bases not matched to a gene: 15. The CDR3 has 17 residues. The CDR3 is CASNANLQGAEDTEAFF. In DNA form, the CDR3 reads TGTGCCAGCAACGCAAATCTACAGGGGGCGGAGGACACTGAAGCTTTCTTT.

The table lists this clonotype with many counts. The chain couples TRBV15 to TRBJ1-5, with 10 nucleotides matching TRBD1. J was trimmed by 6 bases and V by 6 bases; bases with no gene match: 5. Germline CDR1 LNHNV, CDR2 YYDKDF (reference sequence). The CDR3 is made up of 14 amino acids. DNA for the CDR3: TGTGCCACCAGAGGACAGGGGGTCGTTCAGCCCCAGCATTTT. Protein: CATRGQGVVQPQHF.

Notes on this clonotype: A much larger clone is a single base away; this may be a read error. The chain links TRBV15 to TRBJ2-7; the D gene is possibly TRBD2 (6 bases). CDR1 is LNHNV and CDR2 is YYDKDF in the germline V gene (reference sequence). The CDR3 has 15 residues. CDR3 sequence reads: CATSKEAGLPYERYF. The CDR3 DNA sequence: TGTGCCACCAGCAAGGAAGCGGGCCTTCCCTACGAGCGGTACTTC. Together with reference TRBV15 and TRBJ2-7, the CDR3 gives the full variable domain: DAMVIQNPRYQVTQFGKPVTLSCSQTLNHNVMYWYQQKSSQAPKLLFHYYDKDFNNEADTPDNFQSRRPNTSFCFLDIRSPGLGDTAMYLCATSKEAGLPYERYFGPGTRLTVT.

The genes are TRBV20-1 and TRBJ2-7, with D unclear. Germline assignment: CDR1 DFQATT and CDR2 SNEGSKA (reference sequence). Between the trimmed V and J ends, which lost 0 bases and 3 bases, there was a span of 12 bases. The CDR3 covers 14 residues. The CDR3 region has the DNA TGCAGTGCTAGAGATCGCCAGACCCTCTACGAGCAGTACTTC. Encoded protein: CSARDRQTLYEQYF.

This sequence joins TRBV5-1 and TRBJ1-1; D is perhaps TRBD1 (5 bases). CDR1 is SGHRS and CDR2 is YFSETQ in the germline V gene. CDR3 length: 14 amino acids. V lost 3 bases to trimming and J lost 4 bases, with 13 bases between them. In nucleotides, the CDR3 is TGCGCCAGCAGCTCGCTTCAGGGAGGCACTGAAGCTTTCTTT. Translated, it gives CASSSLQGGTEAFF.

The CDR3 DNA reads TGCAGCGGGCCACCGGGACTCCCCCTCGAGGGAGCTTTCTTT. It yields the protein CSGPPGLPLEGAFF. The chain combines TRBV29-1 with TRBJ1-1, with D possibly being TRBD1 (5 bases). Looked up from germline, CDR1 is SQVTM and CDR2 is ANQGSEA. CDR3 size: 14 residues. The V end was cut by 7 bases, the J end by 10 bases, with 25 bases between.

This clonotype has just a few counts. The chain employs TRBV7-9 and TRBJ1-1; D is possibly TRBD1 (6 bases). Trimming pared 10 bases from V and 3 bases from J, leaving 21 bases between. The CDR3 contains 15 residues. Germline loops: CDR1 SEHNR, CDR2 FQNEAQ (reference sequence). The CDR3 nucleotides are TGTGCCATGTCACAGGGATTCGGCTCTGACACTGAAGCTTTCTTT. Translating it yields CAMSQGFGSDTEAFF. The complete variable domain, with remaining parts taken from reference TRBV7-9 and TRBJ1-1, reads DTGVSQNPRHKITKRGQNVTFRCDPISEHNRLYWYRQTLGQGPEFLTYFQNEAQLEKSRLLSDRFSAERPKGSFSTLEIQRTEQGDSAMYLCAMSQGFGSDTEAFFGQGTRLTVV.

The chain joins TRBV20-1 to TRBJ2-7, with TRBD1 matching over 11 bases. Looked up from germline, CDR1 is DFQATT and CDR2 is SNEGSKA (reference sequence). The trim removed 5 bases at V and 4 bases at J, leaving 7 bases unmatched. The CDR3 spans 14 residues. The CDR3 nucleotides are TGCAGTGCTCTTAGCGGGACAGGGGGATACGAGCAGTACTTC. Translation: CSALSGTGGYEQYF.

This clonotype was detected only a few times. V gene TRBV7-9 combines with J gene TRBJ1-3; D gene uncertain. Trimming cost V 0 bases and J 2 bases, with 11 bases left between them. This CDR3 has 16 amino acids. The germline V gene has CDR1 SEHNR and CDR2 FQNEAQ (reference sequence). The CDR3 sequence is CASSLALATTGNTIYF. CDR3 bases: TGTGCCAGCAGCTTAGCGCTTGCAACAACTGGAAACACCATATATTTT.

The rearrangement joins TRBV29-1 to TRBJ1-1; D not certain. The germline V and J ends were trimmed by 6 bases and 1 base, with 9 bases remaining between them. Germline CDR1 and CDR2: SQVTM and ANQGSEA. The length of the CDR3 is 12 residues. CDR3 protein: CSVDGKNTEAFF. The DNA of the CDR3 is TGCAGCGTAGATGGGAAGAACACTGAAGCTTTCTTT.

The V and J genes are TRBV24-1 and TRBJ1-3; TRBD1 matches 10 bases. Trimming at V came to 2 bases and at J to 7 bases, leaving 10 bases not matched to a gene. Per germline, CDR1 KGHDR and CDR2 SFDVKD. The CDR3 runs to 17 residues. CDR3 residues: CATSDSGTGASRNTIYF. The CDR3 bases are TGTGCCACCAGTGATTCCGGGACAGGGGCTTCCCGGAACACCATATATTTT.

This rearrangement joins TRBV6-5 to TRBJ2-2, with D tentatively TRBD1 (6 bases). Germline CDR1 and CDR2: MNHEY and SVGAGI. The V gene lost 4 bases and the J gene lost 6 bases, with 9 bases spanning the gap. The CDR3 extends over 13 amino acids. The CDR3 region has the DNA TGTGCCAGCAGTTCACAGGGACCCGGGGAGCTGTTTTTT. It yields the protein CASSSQGPGELFF.

The chain recombines TRBV9 with TRBJ1-1; TRBD1 is a possible D gene (5 bases). The CDR3 loop spans 15 amino acids. Germline CDR1 is SGDLS and CDR2 is YYNGEE. Trimming shortened V by 4 bases and J by 1 base, and 14 bases separated the two germline ends. This CDR3 is CASSPSTGQNTEAFF. The DNA for the CDR3 is TGTGCCAGCAGCCCCAGCACAGGCCAGAACACTGAAGCTTTCTTT.

The chain links TRBV7-8 to TRBJ2-7; D could derive from TRBD1 or TRBD2 (5 bases each). Germline CDR1 is SGHVS and CDR2 is FQNEAQ. Trimming took 4 bases from V and 2 from J, leaving 15 bases between them. The CDR3 is 15 residues long. DNA of the CDR3: TGTGCCAGCAGCTCGAACGGGGCCTCAACCTACGAGCAGTACTTC. Translating gives CASSSNGASTYEQYF.

This clonotype was picked up many times. The chain carries TRBV19 and TRBJ1-5, with D possibly matching TRBD1 (5 bases). Germline loops: CDR1 LNHDA, CDR2 SQIVND (reference sequence). V lost 10 bases and J lost 2, with 12 bases in between. The CDR3 has 13 amino acids. CDR3 sequence reads: CATQGTGNQPQHF. The CDR3 DNA reads as TGTGCCACCCAGGGAACTGGCAATCAGCCCCAGCATTTT.

As regards this clonotype: A read error is possible here, since a much larger clone lies one base away. V and J are TRBV29-1 and TRBJ2-7; 7 nucleotides line up with TRBD2. Germline V gene data show CDR1 as SQVTM and CDR2 as ANQGSEA. Trimming removed 6 bases from V and 6 bases from J; junction bases left unmatched: 11. This CDR3 spans 13 amino acids. This chain's CDR3 is CSVSPGLTSEQYF. Written as DNA, the CDR3 is TGCAGCGTCTCACCGGGACTAACTTCCGAGCAGTACTTC.

This clonotype was observed a few times. This chain's CDR3 is CASNDGGRHTEAFF. CDR3 bases: TGTGCCAGCAATGATGGGGGGCGTCACACTGAAGCTTTCTTT. The gene calls are TRBV9 and TRBJ1-1; the D gene is possibly TRBD1 (6 bases). The CDR3 is made up of 14 amino acids. Trimming removed 6 bases from V and 3 bases from J, with 15 bases in between. Per germline, CDR1 SGDLS and CDR2 YYNGEE.

This clonotype was seen ten or more times. The CDR3 DNA reads TGCGCCAGCAGCGAGACAGGGGATCGAAACACCATATATTTT. It translates to CASSETGDRNTIYF. This chain connects TRBV5-1 to TRBJ1-3; 8 bases align to TRBD1. The CDR3 is made up of 14 amino acids. Losses at the gene ends were 4 bases for V and 5 bases for J; bases not matched to a gene: 5. Per the germline V gene, CDR1 is SGHRS and CDR2 is YFSETQ.